A selection of T cell receptor beta chains follows, all from one sample in a study of post-analysis software for immune sequencing data. MiXCR, applied by TCRdb to the PCR reads, yields one record per CDR3 protein. Of about 430,000 distinct CDR3 sequences in the sample, approximately 37% are singletons; the top ten hold 6.5% to 8%. The specimen sequenced was blood. These receptors originate from a girl aged 2-10 years with multiple sclerosis. Each CDR3 is given with its conserved first and last residue. Fields, in order: D gene, V gene, clone size, J gene, CDR3 DNA, CDR3 protein. D genes are given only for firm matches. Clone size is stated in some rows and not others, as once, few, many or a class when expanded.

-,TRBV6-1,few,TRBJ1-2,TGTGCCAGCAGTGAGATGACAGCGCCTCTCAACTATGGCTACACCTTC,CASSEMTAPLNYGYTF
TRBD1,TRBV4-3,-,TRBJ2-7,TGCGCCAGCAGCCAAATGCCGGGACAGGGCTACGAGCAGTACTTC,CASSQMPGQGYEQYF
-,TRBV20-1,few,TRBJ2-7,TGCAGTGCCCCCAAGAGGCCTCTAGGGGAGCAGTACTTC,CSAPKRPLGEQYF
-,TRBV6-1,many,TRBJ2-7,TGTGCCAGCAGACCGTTGCGTGGGACGGCAACCTACGAGCAGTACTTC,CASRPLRGTATYEQYF
TRBD2,TRBV15,-,TRBJ2-5,TGTGCCACCAGCAGTGAGGCCCCGGGACTACAACAAGAGACCCAGTACTTC,CATSSEAPGLQQETQYF
-,TRBV9,-,TRBJ2-4,TGTGCCAGCAACGCGCGACCCTTACAGGGAGCCAAAAACATTCAGTACTTC,CASNARPLQGAKNIQYF
-,TRBV4-3,few,TRBJ2-7,TGCGCCAGCAGCCAAACTTCAGGGTACGAGCAGTACTTC,CASSQTSGYEQYF
TRBD2,TRBV4-3,-,TRBJ2-7,TGCGCCGGCAGCCAATTTTTAGCGGGAGCCTACGAGCAGTACTTC,CAGSQFLAGAYEQYF
TRBD2,TRBV20-1,few,TRBJ2-1,TGCAGTGCTAGAGACCGGCTAGCGGGAGTCGGTGAGCAGTTCTTC,CSARDRLAGVGEQFF
TRBD1,TRBV28,few,TRBJ2-5,TGTGCCAGCAGTTTAAACAGGGGTGGGGAGACCCAGTACTTC,CASSLNRGGETQYF
-,TRBV12-3/TRBV12-4,-,TRBJ1-5,TGTGCCAGCAGTTTCTCTGGAGACAATCAGCCCCAGCATTTT,CASSFSGDNQPQHF
-,TRBV29-1,many,TRBJ2-5,TGCAGCGTTGAAGGGTCAGAGACCCAGTACTTC,CSVEGSETQYF
TRBD2,TRBV12-3/TRBV12-4,-,TRBJ2-3,TGTGCCAGCATCCGAGCGGGGGCCACAGATACGCAGTATTTT,CASIRAGATDTQYF
TRBD2,TRBV5-1,-,TRBJ2-3,TGCGCCAGCAGCTTGGAAGTAGCGGGAGTGAAAGATACGCAGTATTTT,CASSLEVAGVKDTQYF
TRBD2,TRBV5-6,many,TRBJ2-1,TGTGCCAGCAGCTTGGCTAGCGGGTCCTACAATGAGCAGTTCTTC,CASSLASGSYNEQFF
-,TRBV9,-,TRBJ1-2,TGTGCCAGCAGCGTAGTGGCAGACCACTATGGCTACACCTTC,CASSVVADHYGYTF
-,TRBV6-4,-,TRBJ2-1,TGTGCCAGCAGTGAAGGTGGGGGCGATCTCAATGAGCAGTTCTTC,CASSEGGGDLNEQFF
-,TRBV28,-,TRBJ2-5,TGTGCCAGCAGTTCAGGGTTAGAGACCCAGTACTTC,CASSSGLETQYF
-,TRBV7-2,few,TRBJ1-4,TGTGCCAGCAGCCCGTGGGGCGGACAAGGCGAAAAACTGTTTTTT,CASSPWGGQGEKLFF
-,TRBV7-2,-,TRBJ1-4,TGTGCCAGCAGCACCAGCCGCACTAATGAAAAACTGTTTTTT,CASSTSRTNEKLFF
-,TRBV4-3,-,TRBJ2-3,TGCGCCAGCAGCCAAGGGGTCTTTGGGGTCCCCTACTCTACGCAGTATTTT,CASSQGVFGVPYSTQYF
TRBD2,TRBV6-2/TRBV6-3,-,TRBJ2-7,TGTGCCAGCGGAGACGGACTAGCGGGCCCTTCAACGGGCGAGCAGTACTTC,CASGDGLAGPSTGEQYF
-,TRBV29-1,once,TRBJ2-2,TGCAGCGTTTTCCTCGAAAAGACCGGGGAGCGGTTTTTT,CSVFLEKTGERFF